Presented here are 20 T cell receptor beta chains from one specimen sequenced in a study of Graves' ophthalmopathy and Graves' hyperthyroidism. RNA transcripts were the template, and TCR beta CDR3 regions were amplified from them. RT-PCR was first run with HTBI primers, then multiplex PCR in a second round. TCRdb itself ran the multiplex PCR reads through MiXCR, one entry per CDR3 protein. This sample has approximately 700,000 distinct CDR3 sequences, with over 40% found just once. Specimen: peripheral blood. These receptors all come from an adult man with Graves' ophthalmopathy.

CDR3 DNA: TGTGCCAGCAGTGGAGCCCAAGGGGCAATCACCGGGGAGCAGTACTTC. Amino acids: CASSGAQGAITGEQYF. This sequence joins TRBV2 and TRBJ2-7; D may be TRBD1 (5 bases). Between the trimmed V and J ends, which lost 4 bases and 7 bases, there was a span of 23 bases. The CDR3 totals 16 residues. Per the germline V gene, CDR1 is SNHLY and CDR2 is FYNNEI.

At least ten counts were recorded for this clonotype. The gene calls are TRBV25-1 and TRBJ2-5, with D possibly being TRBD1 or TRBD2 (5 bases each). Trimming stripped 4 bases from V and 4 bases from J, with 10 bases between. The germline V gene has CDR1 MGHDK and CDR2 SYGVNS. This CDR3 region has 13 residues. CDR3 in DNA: TGTGCCAGCAGTGTCACGGGGACAGAGACCCAGTACTTC. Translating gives CASSVTGTETQYF.

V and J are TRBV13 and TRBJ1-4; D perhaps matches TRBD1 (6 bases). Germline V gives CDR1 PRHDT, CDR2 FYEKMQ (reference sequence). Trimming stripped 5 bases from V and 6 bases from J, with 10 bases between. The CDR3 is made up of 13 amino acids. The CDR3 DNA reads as TGTGCCAGCAGCCGGACAGTCGATGAAAAACTGTTTTTT. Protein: CASSRTVDEKLFF.

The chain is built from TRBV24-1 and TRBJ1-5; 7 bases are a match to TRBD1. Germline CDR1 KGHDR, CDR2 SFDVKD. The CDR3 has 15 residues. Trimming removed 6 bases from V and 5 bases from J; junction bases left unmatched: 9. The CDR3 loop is CATSSIQGSDQPQHF. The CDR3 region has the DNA TGTGCCACCAGTAGTATACAGGGGTCTGATCAGCCCCAGCATTTT.

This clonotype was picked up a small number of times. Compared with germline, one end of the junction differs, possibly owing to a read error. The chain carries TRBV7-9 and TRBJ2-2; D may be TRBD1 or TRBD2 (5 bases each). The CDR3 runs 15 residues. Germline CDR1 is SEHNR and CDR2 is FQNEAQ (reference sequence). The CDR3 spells CAGSWFKGPTGELFF. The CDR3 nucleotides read TGTGCCGGCAGCTGGTTTAAGGGACCGACCGGGGAGCTGTTTTTT.

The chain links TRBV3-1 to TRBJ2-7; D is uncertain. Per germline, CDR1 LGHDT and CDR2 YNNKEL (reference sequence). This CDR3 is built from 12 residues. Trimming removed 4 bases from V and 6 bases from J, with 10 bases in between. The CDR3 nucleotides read TGTGCCAGCAGCCCTATGGGTCGCGAGCAGTACTTC. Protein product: CASSPMGREQYF.

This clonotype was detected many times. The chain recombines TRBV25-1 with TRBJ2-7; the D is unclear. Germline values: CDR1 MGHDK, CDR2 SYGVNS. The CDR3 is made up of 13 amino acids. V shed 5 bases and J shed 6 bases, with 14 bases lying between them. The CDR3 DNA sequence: TGTGCCAGCAGTCGGCAGGTCTCGGGCGAGCAGTACTTC. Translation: CASSRQVSGEQYF.

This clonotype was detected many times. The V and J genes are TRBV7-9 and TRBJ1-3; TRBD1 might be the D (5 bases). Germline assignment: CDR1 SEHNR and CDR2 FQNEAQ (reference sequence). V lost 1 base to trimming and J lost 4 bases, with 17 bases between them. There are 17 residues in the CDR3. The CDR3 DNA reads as TGTGCCAGCAGCTTAGGATTCGGACACACGGCGGGAAACACCATATATTTT. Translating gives CASSLGFGHTAGNTIYF. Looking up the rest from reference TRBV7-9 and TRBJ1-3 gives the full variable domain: DTGVSQNPRHKITKRGQNVTFRCDPISEHNRLYWYRQTLGQGPEFLTYFQNEAQLEKSRLLSDRFSAERPKGSFSTLEIQRTEQGDSAMYLCASSLGFGHTAGNTIYFGEGSWLTVV.

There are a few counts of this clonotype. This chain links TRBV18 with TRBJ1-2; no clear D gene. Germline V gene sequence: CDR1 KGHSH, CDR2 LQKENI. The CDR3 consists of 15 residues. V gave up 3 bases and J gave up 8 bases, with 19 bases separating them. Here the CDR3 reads CASSPDQDRRLGYTF. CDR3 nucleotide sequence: TGTGCCAGCTCACCCGATCAGGACCGCCGTCTCGGCTACACCTTC. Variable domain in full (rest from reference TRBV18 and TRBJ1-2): NAGVMQNPRHLVRRRGQEARLRCSPMKGHSHVYWYRQLPEEGLKFMVYLQKENIIDESGMPKERFSAEFPKEGPSILRIQQVVRGDSAAYFCASSPDQDRRLGYTFGSGTRLTVV.

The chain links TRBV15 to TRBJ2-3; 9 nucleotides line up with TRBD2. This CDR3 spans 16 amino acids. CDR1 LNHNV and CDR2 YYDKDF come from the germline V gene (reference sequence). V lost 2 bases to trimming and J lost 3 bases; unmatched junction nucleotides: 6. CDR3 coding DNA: TGTGCCACCAGCAGACCTCCTAGCGGGAAAACAGATACGCAGTATTTT. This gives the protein CATSRPPSGKTDTQYF.

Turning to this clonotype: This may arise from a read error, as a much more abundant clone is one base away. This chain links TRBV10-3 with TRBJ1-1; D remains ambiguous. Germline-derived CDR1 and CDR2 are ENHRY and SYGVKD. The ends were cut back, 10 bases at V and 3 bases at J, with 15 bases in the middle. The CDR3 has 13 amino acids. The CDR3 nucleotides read TGTGCCAGCAATGAAAACAGATACACTGAAGCTTTCTTT. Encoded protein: CASNENRYTEAFF.

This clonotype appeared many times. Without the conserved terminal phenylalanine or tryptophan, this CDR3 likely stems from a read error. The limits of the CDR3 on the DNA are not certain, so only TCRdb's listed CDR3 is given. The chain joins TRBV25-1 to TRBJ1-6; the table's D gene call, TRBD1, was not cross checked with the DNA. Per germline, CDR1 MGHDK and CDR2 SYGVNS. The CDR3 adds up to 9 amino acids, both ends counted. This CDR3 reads CASSRWTVA.

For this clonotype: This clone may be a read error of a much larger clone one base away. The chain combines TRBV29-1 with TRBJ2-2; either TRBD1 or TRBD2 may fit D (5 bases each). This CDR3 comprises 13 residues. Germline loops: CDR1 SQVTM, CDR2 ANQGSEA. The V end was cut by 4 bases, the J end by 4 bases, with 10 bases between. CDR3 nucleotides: TGCAGCGTTGTCAGGGAGAGCACCGGGGAGCTGTTTTTT. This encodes CSVVRESTGELFF.

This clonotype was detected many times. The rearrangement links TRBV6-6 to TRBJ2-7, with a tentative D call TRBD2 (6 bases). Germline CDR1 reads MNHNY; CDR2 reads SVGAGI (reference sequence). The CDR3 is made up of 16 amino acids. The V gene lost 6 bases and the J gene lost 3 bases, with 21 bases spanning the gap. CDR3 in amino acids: CASRPAPASESYEQYF. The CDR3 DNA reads TGTGCCAGCAGACCCGCCCCGGCTAGCGAAAGCTACGAGCAGTACTTC.

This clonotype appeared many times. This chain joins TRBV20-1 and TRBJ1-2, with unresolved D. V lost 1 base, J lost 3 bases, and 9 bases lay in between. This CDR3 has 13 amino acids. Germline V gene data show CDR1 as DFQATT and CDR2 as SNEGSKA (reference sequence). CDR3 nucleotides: TGCAGTGCTAGAGGCCGAGCGGACTATGGCTACACCTTC. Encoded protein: CSARGRADYGYTF.

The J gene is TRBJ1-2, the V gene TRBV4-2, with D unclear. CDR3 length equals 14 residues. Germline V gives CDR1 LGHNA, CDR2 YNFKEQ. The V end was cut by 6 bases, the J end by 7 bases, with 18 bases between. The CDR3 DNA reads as TGTGCCAGCAGTCAGGACCTTTCATGGGGTGGCTACACCTTC. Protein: CASSQDLSWGGYTF.

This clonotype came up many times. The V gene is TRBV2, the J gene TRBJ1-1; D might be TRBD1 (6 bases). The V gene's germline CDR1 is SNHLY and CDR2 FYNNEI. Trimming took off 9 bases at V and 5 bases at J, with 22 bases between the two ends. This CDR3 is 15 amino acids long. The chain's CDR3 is CASSESGGSGTEAFF. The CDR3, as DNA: TGTGCCAGTTCTGAATCGGGGGGCTCGGGGACTGAAGCTTTCTTT.

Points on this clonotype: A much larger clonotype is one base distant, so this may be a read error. CDR3 nucleotides: TGTGCCATCAGTGAGGGACTGAACGGCTACACCTTC. Translated, it gives CAISEGLNGYTF. V usage is TRBV10-3 and J usage is TRBJ1-2; D remains ambiguous. With 2 bases removed from V and 8 bases from J, the gap between germline ends came to 9 bases. In germline, CDR1 is ENHRY, CDR2 SYGVKD. This CDR3 is 12 amino acids long.

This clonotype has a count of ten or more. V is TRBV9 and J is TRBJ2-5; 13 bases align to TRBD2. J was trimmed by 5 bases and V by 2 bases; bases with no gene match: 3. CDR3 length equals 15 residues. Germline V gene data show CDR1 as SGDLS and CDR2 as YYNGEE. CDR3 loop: CASSVGLAGVETQYF. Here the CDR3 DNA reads TGTGCCAGCAGCGTCGGACTAGCGGGAGTGGAGACCCAGTACTTC.

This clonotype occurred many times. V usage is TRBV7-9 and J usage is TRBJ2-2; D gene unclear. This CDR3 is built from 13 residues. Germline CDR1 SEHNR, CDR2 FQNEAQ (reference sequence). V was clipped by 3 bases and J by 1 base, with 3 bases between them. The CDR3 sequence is CASSFRNTGELFF. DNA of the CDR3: TGTGCCAGCAGCTTTAGGAACACCGGGGAGCTGTTTTTT.